This T cell receptor beta chain was sequenced for a study of T cell changes during pregnancy in multiple sclerosis. Looked up from germline, CDR1 is SGHDT and CDR2 is YYEEEE. The CDR3 length is 11 residues. V dropped 3 bases and J dropped 1 base, with 2 bases sitting between them. The data were produced by immunoSEQ multiplex PCR, yet TCRdb's version contains in-frame clones alone and is incomplete. The repertoire holds 57,000 or so clones, with 75% to 95% as singletons. The chain carries TRBV5-6 and TRBJ2-7, with D uncertain. This receptor was identified in a female donor in good health, enrolled as a control in a pregnancy study. The sequencing used peripheral blood, collected after pregnancy. CDR3 residues: CASSSSYEQYF. The CDR3 nucleotides read TGTGCCAGCAGCTCTTCCTACGAGCAGTACTTC.